This TCR beta chain was captured in a study of Graves' ophthalmopathy and Graves' hyperthyroidism. General study points: With around 69% sensitivity and roughly 72% specificity, the model predicted ophthalmopathy progression. The majority of expanded thyroid clonotypes above 0.001 frequency also occurred in blood.

This clonotype was seen at least ten times. The antigen remains undetermined. TCR beta CDR3 amplification used RNA transcripts. The workflow started with a first-round RT-PCR run with HTBI primers and then moved on to a second-round multiplex PCR. TCRdb analysed the multiplex PCR reads with MiXCR anew, one entry per CDR3 protein. The repertoire holds some 370,000 distinct CDR3 sequences, about 15% seen once, with approximately 2.4% in the top ten. Patients were excluded if they had other autoimmune diseases or uncontrolled infections, and likewise if pregnancy or lactation applied. Clinical symptoms, serum thyroxine, TRAb, thyroid ultrasound and orbital computed tomography determined diagnosis. The receptor's source is an adult woman with stable Graves' hyperthyroidism. Sequenced: peripheral blood.

CDR3 sequence reads: CASSPMTSSPLHF. CDR3 nucleotide sequence: TGTGCCAGCAGCCCCATGACGAGCTCACCCCTCCACTTT. This chain uses TRBV7-2 with TRBJ1-6; the D is unclear. Deletions cut 5 bases from V and 10 bases from J, with 12 bases between. Germline CDR1 and CDR2: SGHTA and FQGNSA. CDR3 size: 13 residues.